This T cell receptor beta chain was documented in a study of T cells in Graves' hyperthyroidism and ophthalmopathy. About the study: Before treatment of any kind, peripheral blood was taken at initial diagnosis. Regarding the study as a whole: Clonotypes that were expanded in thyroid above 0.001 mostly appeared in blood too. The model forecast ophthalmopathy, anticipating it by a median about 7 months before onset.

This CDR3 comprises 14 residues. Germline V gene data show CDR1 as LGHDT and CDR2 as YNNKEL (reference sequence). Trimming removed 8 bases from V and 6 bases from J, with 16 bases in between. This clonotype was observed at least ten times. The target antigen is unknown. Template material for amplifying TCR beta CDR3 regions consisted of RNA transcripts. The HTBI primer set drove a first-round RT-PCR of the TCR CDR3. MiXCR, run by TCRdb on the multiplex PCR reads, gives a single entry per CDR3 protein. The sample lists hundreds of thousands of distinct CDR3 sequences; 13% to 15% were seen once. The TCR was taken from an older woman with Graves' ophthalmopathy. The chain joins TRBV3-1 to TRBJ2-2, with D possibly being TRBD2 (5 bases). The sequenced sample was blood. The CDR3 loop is CASRHRGRSGELFF. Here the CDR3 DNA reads TGTGCCAGCCGGCACCGGGGTCGGTCCGGGGAGCTGTTTTTT.